This TCR beta chain was recovered during a study of T cell changes during pregnancy in multiple sclerosis. This clone was seen only a few times. Sequenced by immunoSEQ multiplex PCR; TCRdb stores in-frame clones only, minus some. The sample includes just over 80,000 clones, more than 90% of them seen just once. Germline lookup yields CDR1 MNHNS and CDR2 SASEGT. The CDR3 runs 12 residues. Trimming cost V 0 bases and J 11 bases, with 7 bases left between them. The specimen was peripheral blood, collected in the second trimester of pregnancy. The V and J genes are TRBV6-1 and TRBJ1-4; D is unresolved. The TCR sequence derives from a female donor with multiple sclerosis, enrolled in a pregnancy study. The CDR3 bases are TGTGCCAGCAGTGAAGCAAATGCGAAACTGTTTTTT. Protein sequence: CASSEANAKLFF.